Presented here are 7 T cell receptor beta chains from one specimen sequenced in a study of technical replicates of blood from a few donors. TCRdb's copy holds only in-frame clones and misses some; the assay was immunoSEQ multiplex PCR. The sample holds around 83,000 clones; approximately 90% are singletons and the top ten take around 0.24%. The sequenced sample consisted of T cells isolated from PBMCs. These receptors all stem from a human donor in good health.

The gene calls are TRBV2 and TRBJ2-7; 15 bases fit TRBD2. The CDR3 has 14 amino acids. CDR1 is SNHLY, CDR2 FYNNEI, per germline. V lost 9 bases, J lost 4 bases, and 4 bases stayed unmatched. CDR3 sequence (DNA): TGTGCCAGTGGGACTAGCGGGAGGAAGTACGAGCAGTACTTC. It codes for CASGTSGRKYEQYF.

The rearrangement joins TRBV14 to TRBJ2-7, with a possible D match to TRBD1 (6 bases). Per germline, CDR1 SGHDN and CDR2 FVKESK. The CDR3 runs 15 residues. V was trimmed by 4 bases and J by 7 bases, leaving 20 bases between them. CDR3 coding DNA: TGTGCCAGCAGCCCTTACCAGGGACACCTGGAGGAGCAGTACTTC. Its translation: CASSPYQGHLEEQYF.

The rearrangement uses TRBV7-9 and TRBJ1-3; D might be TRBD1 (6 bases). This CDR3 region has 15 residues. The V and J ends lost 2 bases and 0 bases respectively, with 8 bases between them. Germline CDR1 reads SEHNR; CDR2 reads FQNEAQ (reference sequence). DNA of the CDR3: TGTGCCAGCAGCTTACTAGGGGGCTCTGGAAACACCATATATTTT. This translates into CASSLLGGSGNTIYF.

CDR3 DNA: TGTGCCAGCAGCCCCGAGGGTACAGGGCGAGACGAGCAGTACTTC. Its translation: CASSPEGTGRDEQYF. V usage is TRBV27 and J usage is TRBJ2-7, with D perhaps TRBD1 (6 bases). The germline V gene has CDR1 MNHEY and CDR2 SMNVEV (reference sequence). The CDR3 runs to 15 residues. Trimming removed 6 bases from V and 5 bases from J, with 20 bases in between.

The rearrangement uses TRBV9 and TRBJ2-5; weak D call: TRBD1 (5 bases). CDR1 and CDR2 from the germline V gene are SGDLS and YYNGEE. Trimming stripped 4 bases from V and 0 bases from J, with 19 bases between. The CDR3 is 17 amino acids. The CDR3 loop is CASSLSLGRQYQETQYF. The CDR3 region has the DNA TGTGCCAGCAGCCTCTCTCTGGGGCGGCAGTACCAAGAGACCCAGTACTTC. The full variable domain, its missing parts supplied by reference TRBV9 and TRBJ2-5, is DSGVTQTPKHLITATGQRVTLRCSPRSGDLSVYWYQQSLDQGLQFLIQYYNGEERAKGNILERFSAQQFPDLHSELNLSSLELGDSALYFCASSLSLGRQYQETQYFGPGTRLLVL.

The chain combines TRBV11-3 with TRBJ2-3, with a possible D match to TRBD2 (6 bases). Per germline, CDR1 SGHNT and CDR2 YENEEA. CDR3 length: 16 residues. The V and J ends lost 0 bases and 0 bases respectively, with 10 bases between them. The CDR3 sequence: CASSLEASASTDTQYF. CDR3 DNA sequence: TGTGCCAGCAGCTTAGAGGCTAGCGCAAGCACAGATACGCAGTATTTT.

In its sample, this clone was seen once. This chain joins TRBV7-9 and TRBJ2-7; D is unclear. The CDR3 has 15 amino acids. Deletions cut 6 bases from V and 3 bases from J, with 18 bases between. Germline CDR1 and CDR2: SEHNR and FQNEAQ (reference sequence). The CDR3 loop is CASSHHSARGYEQYF. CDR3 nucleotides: TGTGCCAGCAGTCACCATTCTGCCCGCGGCTACGAGCAGTACTTC.